Each of the 20 T cell receptor beta chains below was sequenced from the same sample in a study of cytomegalovirus exposure and HLA in healthy donors. PCR employed 60 Vbeta and 13 Jbeta primers. Some clones are missing from TCRdb's copy, which holds only in-frame ones; the method was immunoSEQ multiplex PCR. The top ten hold 6% to 6.5% of the sample, which has nearly 95,000 clones, approximately 63% seen once. The sequencing input was PBMCs. These receptors originate from a young woman in good health and CMV-seronegative.

This chain connects TRBV7-6 to TRBJ1-1, with D possibly matching TRBD1 (5 bases). The CDR3 is made up of 13 amino acids. The V and J ends lost 5 bases and 2 bases respectively, with 9 bases between them. The germline CDR1 and CDR2 sequences are SGHVS and FNYEAQ. CDR3 region: CASSPTDNTEAFF. DNA of the CDR3: TGTGCCAGCAGCCCGACAGATAACACTGAAGCTTTCTTT.

This chain connects TRBV10-2 to TRBJ2-7; 7 bases line up with TRBD1. Germline V gives CDR1 WSHSY, CDR2 SAAADI. The CDR3 is 13 amino acids. J was trimmed by 0 bases and V by 4 bases; bases with no gene match: 0. CDR3 in amino acids: CASSGDSSYEQYF. The CDR3 nucleotides are TGCGCCAGCAGTGGGGACAGCTCCTACGAGCAGTACTTC.

This clone showed up just a few times. The identical CDR3 is also encoded by other nucleotide sequences in the sample. This chain uses TRBV10-3 with TRBJ1-1; 8 nucleotides align to TRBD1. In germline, CDR1 is ENHRY, CDR2 SYGVKD. CDR3 size: 12 residues. Unmatched junction bases numbered 0, after V lost 6 bases and J lost 3 bases. DNA for the CDR3: TGTGCCATCAGGGACAGGGACACTGAAGCTTTCTTT. Encoded protein: CAIRDRDTEAFF.

This clone was counted only a few times. This sequence joins TRBV6-5 and TRBJ2-7; 12 bases line up with TRBD2. CDR1 is MNHEY and CDR2 is SVGAGI in the germline V gene. With 6 bases clipped from V and 5 bases from J, the junction kept 5 bases outside the gene matches. The CDR3 is made up of 14 amino acids. The CDR3 is CASSRLAGDHEQYF. CDR3 sequence (DNA): TGTGCCAGCAGCAGACTAGCGGGGGACCACGAGCAGTACTTC.

This clone has a handful of counts. The genes are TRBV10-3 and TRBJ1-5; the match to TRBD1 covers 7 bases. In germline, CDR1 is ENHRY, CDR2 SYGVKD. This CDR3 is 14 amino acids long. The V and J ends lost 0 bases and 7 bases, in that order; junction bases with no gene match: 3. The CDR3 nucleotides read TGTGCCATCAGTGAGTCGGAGGGGGCGCAGCCCCAGCATTTT. Its protein product is CAISESEGAQPQHF.

This clone was seen only once. This chain links TRBV4-2 with TRBJ2-7; TRBD2 agrees at 10 bases. The CDR3 contains 18 residues. J lost 4 bases, V lost 0 bases, and 12 bases had no gene match. Germline V gene lookup returns CDR1 LGHNA and CDR2 YNFKEQ. This chain's CDR3 is CASSQDSPRGTSAYEQYF. As DNA, the CDR3 is TGTGCCAGCAGCCAAGATTCTCCTAGGGGGACTAGCGCATACGAGCAGTACTTC.

The chain carries TRBV10-1 and TRBJ1-1, with D unresolved. Germline V lookup: CDR1 WNHNN, CDR2 SYGVQD (reference sequence). Trimming shortened V by 2 bases and J by 0 bases, and 7 bases separated the two germline ends. The CDR3 is made up of 14 amino acids. The CDR3 DNA reads as TGCGCCAGCAGTGAGAAGCTTATGAACACTGAAGCTTTCTTT. Its protein product is CASSEKLMNTEAFF.

The chain recombines TRBV2 with TRBJ2-7; 10 bases match TRBD1. With V trimmed by 7 bases and J by 5 bases, 5 bases remained unmatched. Germline V CDR1 and CDR2: SNHLY, FYNNEI. The CDR3 totals 13 residues. In nucleotides, the CDR3 is TGTGCCAGCAAGTCGGACAGGGGGAACGAGCAGTACTTC. Translation gives CASKSDRGNEQYF.

This chain connects TRBV5-5 to TRBJ2-3; TRBD1 agrees at 7 bases. This CDR3 is 14 amino acids long. Germline V gives CDR1 SGHKS, CDR2 YYEKEE (reference sequence). J lost 0 bases, V lost 3 bases, and 1 base had no gene match. In DNA, the CDR3 is TGTGCCAGCAGCTGGGACAGAAGCACAGATACGCAGTATTTT. Translating gives CASSWDRSTDTQYF.

The chain uses TRBV2 and TRBJ1-4, with 8 bases identical to TRBD1. This CDR3 has 14 amino acids. V lost 7 bases to trimming and J lost 8 bases; unmatched junction nucleotides: 9. CDR1 and CDR2 from the germline V gene are SNHLY and FYNNEI. The CDR3 loop is CASTRTGQGEKLFF. In DNA form, the CDR3 reads TGTGCCAGCACAAGGACAGGGCAGGGGGAAAAACTGTTTTTT.

The chain recombines TRBV10-3 with TRBJ2-7; TRBD2 might be the D (6 bases). Trimming left V 4 bases short and J 6 bases short, with 16 bases between. Germline-derived CDR1 and CDR2 are ENHRY and SYGVKD. CDR3 size: 14 residues. CDR3 region: CAISVLGRSGEQYF. The CDR3 DNA follows: TGTGCCATCAGTGTTCTCGGGAGAAGTGGCGAGCAGTACTTC.

This rearrangement joins TRBV5-1 to TRBJ2-7; TRBD1 agrees at 9 bases. The V and J ends lost 0 bases and 7 bases, in that order; junction bases with no gene match: 14. This CDR3 spans 17 amino acids. Germline CDR1 is SGHRS and CDR2 is YFSETQ. DNA of the CDR3: TGCGCCAGCAGCTTGGGGTTCGGGACGGGACAGGGAGGGGAGCAGTACTTC. Translating gives CASSLGFGTGQGGEQYF. The full variable domain, in which reference TRBV5-1 and TRBJ2-7 provide the parts outside the CDR3, is KAGVTQTPRYLIKTRGQQVTLSCSPISGHRSVSWYQQTPGQGLQFLFEYFSETQRNKGNFPGRFSGRQFSNSRSEMNVSTLELGDSALYLCASSLGFGTGQGGEQYFGPGTRLTVT.

J is TRBJ2-1 and V is TRBV10-3; a weak D match, TRBD1 (6 bases). The CDR3 extends over 16 amino acids. Trimming took 1 base from V and 4 from J, leaving 14 bases between them. Germline-derived CDR1 and CDR2 are ENHRY and SYGVKD. The CDR3 is CAISELAPTGYNEQFF. CDR3 DNA: TGTGCCATCAGTGAGTTAGCCCCCACAGGGTACAATGAGCAGTTCTTC.

This clone was observed a few times. The chain has TRBV10-3 and TRBJ2-7; 9 bases fit TRBD1. Germline CDR1 and CDR2: ENHRY and SYGVKD. The CDR3 sequence is 16 residues long. Germline trimming cut 4 bases from V and 4 bases from J; bases unmatched to any gene: 11. The DNA for the CDR3 is TGTGCCATCAGTGGGAACAGGGGGCGCGGGGGATACGAGCAGTACTTC. This translates into CAISGNRGRGGYEQYF.

The chain has TRBV6-1 and TRBJ1-4; D remains unclear. The CDR3 consists of 15 residues. V dropped 10 bases and J dropped 4 bases, with 19 bases sitting between them. The germline gives CDR1 MNHNS, CDR2 SASEGT. The CDR3 loop is CATSVEQVNNEKLFF. The CDR3 DNA reads as TGTGCCACCTCTGTCGAGCAGGTGAATAATGAAAAACTGTTTTTT.

The chain joins TRBV10-3 to TRBJ1-1; 7 positions match TRBD1. The V gene end was trimmed by 3 bases and the J gene end by 4 bases; junction bases not matched to a gene: 8. The V gene's germline CDR1 is ENHRY and CDR2 SYGVKD. The length of the CDR3 is 15 residues. CDR3 loop: CAISDLGQAATEAFF. The CDR3 DNA follows: TGTGCCATCAGTGACCTCGGACAGGCAGCCACTGAAGCTTTCTTT.

The chain carries TRBV12-5 and TRBJ1-2, with D perhaps TRBD1 (6 bases). The length of the CDR3 is 14 residues. The germline V and J ends were trimmed by 7 bases and 1 base, with 13 bases remaining between them. CDR1 is LGHNT and CDR2 is FRNRAP in the germline V gene. CDR3 DNA: TGTGCTAGTGCTTCCAGGGGTATTAACTATGGCTACACCTTC. This sequence encodes CASASRGINYGYTF.

The rearrangement links TRBV9 to TRBJ2-5, with D perhaps TRBD1 (6 bases). This CDR3 comprises 14 residues. Germline CDR1 SGDLS, CDR2 YYNGEE. Deletions cut 0 bases from V and 2 bases from J, with 8 bases between. The CDR3 here is CASSVGGQQETQYF. CDR3 sequence (DNA): TGTGCCAGCAGCGTAGGTGGACAGCAAGAGACCCAGTACTTC.

The chain joins TRBV5-1 to TRBJ2-4; D gene ambiguous. Germline V gene data show CDR1 as SGHRS and CDR2 as YFSETQ. CDR3 length: 13 residues. Trimming stripped 0 bases from V and 3 bases from J, with 4 bases between. The DNA of the CDR3 is TGCGCCAGCAGCTTGGACAGCAAAAACATTCAGTACTTC. Its translation: CASSLDSKNIQYF.

This chain connects TRBV5-6 to TRBJ1-1, with D perhaps matching TRBD1 (5 bases). The germline V and J ends were trimmed by 9 bases and 0 bases, with 24 bases remaining between them. Germline V lookup: CDR1 SGHDT, CDR2 YYEEEE. The CDR3 covers 17 residues. Here the CDR3 DNA reads TGTGCCACGAAAAACCACGGGGGGATGGGCATGAACACTGAAGCTTTCTTT. Protein sequence: CATKNHGGMGMNTEAFF. Variable domain in full (rest from reference TRBV5-6 and TRBJ1-1): DAGVTQSPTHLIKTRGQQVTLRCSPKSGHDTVSWYQQALGQGPQFIFQYYEEEERQRGNFPDRFSGHQFPNYSSELNVNALLLGDSALYLCATKNHGGMGMNTEAFFGQGTRLTVV.